One sample yielded the 21 T cell receptor beta chains listed below, sequenced in a study of blood T cell repertoires in COVID-19. TCRdb keeps only in-frame clones here, not all; method: immunoSEQ multiplex PCR. The top ten hold more than 6% of the sample, which has about 170,000 clones, 70% to 85% seen once. Sequencing was performed on peripheral blood. Receptors were obtained from a woman aged 40 to 55 with COVID-19, enrolled during active disease.

This chain joins TRBV10-3 and TRBJ2-7; the D gene is possibly TRBD2 (5 bases). Germline CDR1 is ENHRY and CDR2 is SYGVKD. V lost 8 bases and J 6 bases, leaving 17 bases between the germline ends. The CDR3 is made up of 13 amino acids. Written as DNA, the CDR3 is TGTGCCATCGCGGACTCGACGCAGGCCGAGCAGTACTTC. Protein: CAIADSTQAEQYF.

This chain uses TRBV7-2 with TRBJ2-4; 9 positions match TRBD2. Germline CDR1 SGHTA, CDR2 FQGNSA. This CDR3 region has 17 residues. After removal of 1 base from V and 7 bases from J, the junction contained 11 bases not matched to a gene. CDR3 in amino acids: CASSLGPSGTYGNIQYF. CDR3 nucleotide sequence: TGTGCCAGCAGCTTAGGCCCTAGCGGGACATACGGGAACATTCAGTACTTC.

The rearrangement links TRBV19 to TRBJ2-1; D is perhaps TRBD1 (5 bases). The CDR3 extends over 13 amino acids. Germline values: CDR1 LNHDA, CDR2 SQIVND (reference sequence). Trimming stripped 0 bases from V and 10 bases from J, with 10 bases between. This CDR3 is CASSIDRPGEQFF. CDR3 DNA: TGTGCCAGTAGTATAGATCGACCAGGGGAGCAGTTCTTC.

V usage is TRBV19 and J usage is TRBJ1-5; 11 positions agree with TRBD1. Germline V gene data show CDR1 as LNHDA and CDR2 as SQIVND (reference sequence). The CDR3 covers 20 residues. Trimming at V came to 5 bases and at J to 0 bases, leaving 15 bases not matched to a gene. The CDR3 DNA reads TGTGCCAGTAGTTCACATCTATCGGGACAGGGGGACTATAGCAATCAGCCCCAGCATTTT. Encoded protein: CASSSHLSGQGDYSNQPQHF.

The V gene is TRBV7-8, the J gene TRBJ1-1; D is unresolved. V lost 4 bases and J 6 bases, leaving 15 bases between the germline ends. Germline lookup yields CDR1 SGHVS and CDR2 FQNEAQ. There are 14 residues in the CDR3. CDR3 DNA: TGTGCCAGCAGCTCCACGGCTCTCCGGGCTGAAGCTTTCTTT. Translation gives CASSSTALRAEAFF.

Comment on this clone: The same CDR3 arises from other DNA sequences in this sample as well. V and J are TRBV2 and TRBJ1-1; TRBD1 matches at 7 bases. Germline-derived CDR1 and CDR2 are SNHLY and FYNNEI. Trimming cost V 5 bases and J 5 bases; bases outside gene matches: 8. This CDR3 is built from 14 residues. CDR3 sequence: CASSRQGQRTEAFF. CDR3 DNA sequence: TGTGCCAGCAGTAGACAGGGACAAAGGACTGAAGCTTTCTTT. The full variable domain, rest sourced from reference TRBV2 and TRBJ1-1, is EPEVTQTPSHQVTQMGQEVILRCVPISNHLYFYWYRQILGQKVEFLVSFYNNEISEKSEIFDDQFSVERPDGSNFTLKIRSTKLEDSAMYFCASSRQGQRTEAFFGQGTRLTVV.

The J gene is TRBJ2-1, the V gene TRBV10-1, with TRBD1 matching 11 bases. The CDR3 loop spans 14 amino acids. CDR1 and CDR2 from the germline V gene are WNHNN and SYGVQD (reference sequence). The trim removed 5 bases at V and 7 bases at J, leaving 4 bases unmatched. In DNA, the CDR3 is TGCGCCAGCAGTAAGGACAGGGGGCCAAATGAGCAGTTCTTC. Translated: CASSKDRGPNEQFF.

V gene TRBV2 combines with J gene TRBJ2-7; 14 positions agree with TRBD2. CDR1 and CDR2 from the germline V gene are SNHLY and FYNNEI. The length of the CDR3 is 17 residues. Trimming took 7 bases from V and 5 from J; bases not matched to a gene: 13. The CDR3 DNA reads TGTGCCAGCACCCTTAGACCAGGACTAGCGGGGGGACACGAGCAGTACGTC. It encodes CASTLRPGLAGGHEQYV.

The chain's CDR3 is CSVDPGMYTGELFF. The CDR3 coding sequence is TGCAGCGTCGACCCAGGGATGTACACCGGGGAGCTGTTTTTT. V is TRBV29-1 and J is TRBJ2-2; D is perhaps TRBD1 (5 bases). V was pared by 6 bases and J by 3 bases, with 14 bases between. In germline, CDR1 is SQVTM, CDR2 ANQGSEA. The CDR3 sequence is 14 residues long.

The V gene is TRBV5-1, the J gene TRBJ2-3; TRBD2 matches at 7 bases. This CDR3 is 15 amino acids long. The V segment lost 4 bases and the J segment 4 bases; nucleotides outside the gene matches: 9. CDR1 and CDR2 from the germline V gene are SGHRS and YFSETQ. In DNA form, the CDR3 reads TGCGCCAGCAGCCAGCCCGATACTAGCGCAGATACGCAGTATTTT. Translated: CASSQPDTSADTQYF. The entire variable domain, with the rest obtained from reference TRBV5-1 and TRBJ2-3, is as follows: KAGVTQTPRYLIKTRGQQVTLSCSPISGHRSVSWYQQTPGQGLQFLFEYFSETQRNKGNFPGRFSGRQFSNSRSEMNVSTLELGDSALYLCASSQPDTSADTQYFGPGTRLTVL.

This chain joins TRBV12-5 and TRBJ2-2; 7 bases map to TRBD1. Germline loops: CDR1 LGHNT, CDR2 FRNRAP. V was clipped by 6 bases and J by 2 bases; unmatched bases: 6. The CDR3 runs 15 residues. The CDR3 loop reads CASGWGTDNTGELFF. CDR3 bases: TGTGCTAGTGGATGGGGGACAGATAACACCGGGGAGCTGTTTTTT.

This rearrangement joins TRBV29-1 to TRBJ2-7; 7 nucleotides line up with TRBD1. The length of the CDR3 is 13 residues. Germline trimming cut 6 bases from V and 1 base from J; bases unmatched to any gene: 6. CDR1 and CDR2 (germline): SQVTM, ANQGSEA. The CDR3 spells CSVLTTGSYEQYF. The CDR3 region has the DNA TGCAGCGTCCTAACGACAGGGTCCTACGAGCAGTACTTC.

The genes are TRBV4-2 and TRBJ2-6, with 8 bases that match TRBD2. The CDR3 extends over 19 amino acids. Germline CDR1 reads LGHNA; CDR2 reads YNFKEQ. V lost 1 base and J lost 0; bases outside the gene matches: 8. For the CDR3, the DNA is TGTGCCAGCAGCCAAGGTAATCCGGGAGGGAACTCTGGGGCCAACGTCCTGACTTTC. Its protein is CASSQGNPGGNSGANVLTF.

This sequence joins TRBV29-1 and TRBJ2-5, with D maybe TRBD1 (6 bases). Germline assignment: CDR1 SQVTM and CDR2 ANQGSEA. Between the trimmed V and J ends, which lost 7 bases and 5 bases, there was a span of 17 bases. The CDR3 length is 13 residues. The CDR3 coding sequence is TGCAGCGCAGACGGACAGCACGGGGAGACCCAGTACTTC. It codes for CSADGQHGETQYF.

This chain uses TRBV5-1 with TRBJ2-1, with D maybe TRBD1 (5 bases). Germline assignment: CDR1 SGHRS and CDR2 YFSETQ. The CDR3 has 14 amino acids. Trimming left V 4 bases short and J 5 bases short, with 13 bases between. In DNA form, the CDR3 reads TGCGCCAGCAGCCCCCGATCAGGGAACAATGAGCAGTTCTTC. Translating it yields CASSPRSGNNEQFF.

A single count supports this clone. The gene calls are TRBV18 and TRBJ2-6, with 7 bases matching TRBD1. The length of the CDR3 is 18 residues. Germline CDR1 is KGHSH and CDR2 is LQKENI. With 5 bases clipped from V and 2 bases from J, the junction kept 12 bases outside the gene matches. The CDR3 loop is CASSSRQGRIAGANVLTF. As DNA, the CDR3 is TGTGCCAGCTCAAGTAGACAGGGAAGAATAGCTGGGGCCAACGTCCTGACTTTC.

The chain combines TRBV5-1 with TRBJ2-1; 13 bases map to TRBD2. Per germline, CDR1 SGHRS and CDR2 YFSETQ. The CDR3 length is 16 residues. Trimming at V came to 0 bases and at J to 4 bases, leaving 1 base not matched to a gene. The CDR3, as DNA: TGCGCCAGCAGCTTGGAGGGACTAGCGGGGTACAATGAGCAGTTCTTC. It yields the protein CASSLEGLAGYNEQFF.

The chain's CDR3 is CSVGQGDETQYF. CDR3 bases: TGCAGTGTGGGACAGGGGGATGAGACCCAGTACTTC. The chain carries TRBV29-1 and TRBJ2-5; 11 nucleotides match TRBD1. The germline V gene has CDR1 SQVTM and CDR2 ANQGSEA. The CDR3 runs 12 residues.

The chain recombines TRBV2 with TRBJ2-5, with 9 bases identical to TRBD2. The CDR3 contains 14 residues. Germline V gives CDR1 SNHLY, CDR2 FYNNEI. V trimming: 5 bases; J trimming: 2 bases; junction bases outside the gene matches: 3. The CDR3 coding sequence is TGTGCCAGCAGTCGAACTAGCGGGCAAGAGACCCAGTACTTC. Protein: CASSRTSGQETQYF.

The CDR3 loop reads CASSQDPTVAKNIQYF. Written as DNA, the CDR3 is TGTGCCAGCAGCCAAGACCCGACTGTAGCCAAAAACATTCAGTACTTC. The chain links TRBV14 to TRBJ2-4; unclear D gene. The V end was cut by 0 bases, the J end by 0 bases, with 9 bases between. Germline CDR1 SGHDN, CDR2 FVKESK. This CDR3 contains 16 residues.

This clone was seen at least ten times. Here the CDR3 reads CASSFRGSAGRKGSYNSPLHF. The CDR3 nucleotides read TGTGCCAGCAGTTTTAGGGGGTCTGCTGGCAGAAAAGGCTCCTATAATTCACCCCTCCACTTT. The chain recombines TRBV27 with TRBJ1-6, with a possible D match to TRBD1 (6 bases). This CDR3 has 21 amino acids. Germline-derived CDR1 and CDR2 are MNHEY and SMNVEV (reference sequence). Trimming removed 3 bases from V and 0 bases from J, with 24 bases in between.